One sample yielded the 32 T cell receptor beta chains listed below, sequenced in a study of technical replicates of blood from several donors. Only in-frame clones appear in the TCRdb table, and some are missing; sequencing was by immunoSEQ multiplex PCR. The table lists 13,000 to 15,000 clones, 84% of them singletons. The sequencing sample was made of PBMCs. These receptors originate from a human donor in good health.

The chain links TRBV28 to TRBJ1-2; 7 nucleotides agree with TRBD1. The V gene's germline CDR1 is MDHEN and CDR2 SYDVKM. With V trimmed by 5 bases and J by 3 bases, 3 bases remained unmatched. The CDR3 contains 13 residues. CDR3 sequence reads: CASSPGGDYGYTF. CDR3 DNA sequence: TGTGCCAGCAGTCCAGGGGGTGACTATGGCTACACCTTC.

V usage is TRBV2 and J usage is TRBJ1-1; D gene uncertain. CDR3 length equals 14 residues. The V gene lost 0 bases and the J gene lost 6 bases, with 11 bases spanning the gap. Germline V gives CDR1 SNHLY, CDR2 FYNNEI. The CDR3 DNA reads TGTGCCAGCAGTGAAGCGTTCCGGGTCCCTGAAGCTTTCTTT. Its protein product is CASSEAFRVPEAFF.

This clone appeared once. V is TRBV19 and J is TRBJ2-2; 8 bases map to TRBD1. V lost 7 bases to trimming and J lost 5 bases; unmatched junction nucleotides: 9. The CDR3 has 15 residues. The germline CDR1 and CDR2 sequences are LNHDA and SQIVND (reference sequence). Here the CDR3 reads CASTQGQVITGELFF. The CDR3 DNA sequence: TGTGCCAGTACCCAGGGACAGGTGATTACCGGGGAGCTGTTTTTT. Combining the CDR3 with reference TRBV19 and TRBJ2-2 gives the whole variable domain DGGITQSPKYLFRKEGQNVTLSCEQNLNHDAMYWYRQDPGQGLRLIYYSQIVNDFQKGDIAEGYSVSREKKESFPLTVTSAQKNPTAFYLCASTQGQVITGELFFGEGSRLTVL.

The chain recombines TRBV25-1 with TRBJ2-2, with 9 bases matching TRBD2. The CDR3 has 14 residues. Germline trimming cut 6 bases from V and 3 bases from J; bases unmatched to any gene: 2. Germline V gives CDR1 MGHDK, CDR2 SYGVNS. The CDR3 DNA is TGTGCCAGCAGGCGACTAGCGGACACCGGGGAGCTGTTTTTT. Translating it yields CASRRLADTGELFF.

The chain is built from TRBV19 and TRBJ2-5; D possibly corresponds to TRBD1 (6 bases). This CDR3 has 13 amino acids. The V end was cut by 5 bases, the J end by 2 bases, with 9 bases between. Germline loops: CDR1 LNHDA, CDR2 SQIVND (reference sequence). The CDR3, as DNA: TGTGCCAGTAGTTCCCAGGGGCAAGAGACCCAGTACTTC. Protein product: CASSSQGQETQYF. Drawing the rest from reference TRBV19 and TRBJ2-5, the complete variable domain is DGGITQSPKYLFRKEGQNVTLSCEQNLNHDAMYWYRQDPGQGLRLIYYSQIVNDFQKGDIAEGYSVSREKKESFPLTVTSAQKNPTAFYLCASSSQGQETQYFGPGTRLLVL.

The chain couples TRBV6-5 to TRBJ2-7, with 13 nucleotides matching TRBD2. CDR1 is MNHEY, CDR2 SVGAGI, per germline. After removal of 7 bases from V and 2 bases from J, the junction contained 5 bases not matched to a gene. The CDR3 runs 15 residues. CDR3 DNA sequence: TGTGCCAGCACCATACTAGCGGGAGGGGCCTACGAGCAGTACTTC. Its translation is CASTILAGGAYEQYF.

The chain links TRBV10-1 to TRBJ2-1; no firm D call. Looked up from germline, CDR1 is WNHNN and CDR2 is SYGVQD (reference sequence). With 2 bases removed from V and 8 bases from J, the gap between germline ends came to 16 bases. The CDR3 totals 15 residues. The CDR3 protein is CASSETEIPIDEQFF. CDR3 bases: TGCGCCAGCAGTGAGACGGAGATCCCAATAGATGAGCAGTTCTTC.

The chain carries TRBV5-1 and TRBJ1-5; D is perhaps TRBD1 (5 bases). The germline V gene encodes CDR1 SGHRS and CDR2 YFSETQ. Trimming left V 0 bases short and J 3 bases short, with 10 bases between. This CDR3 comprises 15 residues. This CDR3 is CASSLDGGDNQPQHF. The CDR3 coding sequence is TGCGCCAGCAGCTTGGACGGGGGGGACAATCAGCCCCAGCATTTT.

The chain has TRBV5-4 and TRBJ1-1; TRBD1 might be the D (5 bases). Germline CDR1 SGHNT, CDR2 YYREEE (reference sequence). This CDR3 spans 16 amino acids. With 7 bases removed from V and 5 bases from J, the gap between germline ends came to 24 bases. The CDR3 sequence: CASGAGSPLAGTEAFF. In nucleotides, the CDR3 is TGTGCCAGCGGGGCAGGGTCCCCTTTAGCGGGGACTGAAGCTTTCTTT.

The V and J genes are TRBV30 and TRBJ1-2; the D is unclear. Germline V CDR1 and CDR2: GTSNPN, SVGIG (reference sequence). The CDR3 sequence is 14 residues long. V lost 5 bases and J lost 3, with 16 bases in between. The CDR3 here is CAWGRVGSYYGYTF. CDR3 in DNA: TGTGCCTGGGGGAGGGTTGGCAGCTACTATGGCTACACCTTC.

The chain joins TRBV7-8 to TRBJ1-1; D is possibly TRBD1 (5 bases). This CDR3 has 15 amino acids. Germline-derived CDR1 and CDR2 are SGHVS and FQNEAQ. With 1 base removed from V and 3 bases from J, the gap between germline ends came to 12 bases. The CDR3 protein is CASSLDRWGHTEAFF. The CDR3 DNA reads as TGTGCCAGCAGCTTAGATCGGTGGGGCCACACTGAAGCTTTCTTT.

This clone was counted a few times. V usage is TRBV4-2 and J usage is TRBJ1-1; tentative D call: TRBD1 (5 bases). V lost 1 base and J 3 bases, leaving 6 bases between the germline ends. Looked up from germline, CDR1 is LGHNA and CDR2 is YNFKEQ. This CDR3 spans 13 amino acids. This CDR3 is CASSQVRDTEAFF. CDR3 DNA: TGTGCCAGCAGCCAAGTCAGGGACACTGAAGCTTTCTTT.

The genes are TRBV18 and TRBJ2-3, with D perhaps matching TRBD1 (5 bases). CDR1 is KGHSH and CDR2 is LQKENI in the germline V gene. The CDR3 length is 13 residues. The V and J ends lost 2 bases and 2 bases respectively, with 5 bases between them. The CDR3 DNA follows: TGTGCCAGCTCACCAGGGGCCACAGATACGCAGTATTTT. This sequence encodes CASSPGATDTQYF.

The J gene is TRBJ1-2, the V gene TRBV19; possible D gene TRBD1, 6 bases. Trimming took 3 bases from V and 1 from J, leaving 12 bases between them. The germline V gene has CDR1 LNHDA and CDR2 SQIVND (reference sequence). This CDR3 has 15 amino acids. CDR3 region: CASSIWAGDNYGYTF. The CDR3 coding sequence is TGTGCCAGTAGTATTTGGGCAGGGGATAACTATGGCTACACCTTC.

This sequence joins TRBV28 and TRBJ2-2; possible D gene TRBD1, 6 bases. V was trimmed by 5 bases and J by 4 bases, leaving 11 bases between them. The CDR3 spans 14 residues. CDR1 is MDHEN, CDR2 SYDVKM, per germline. DNA for the CDR3: TGTGCCAGCAGTCTAGGACAGTTCACCGGGGAGCTGTTTTTT. This translates into CASSLGQFTGELFF.

This clone has just a few counts. The V and J genes are TRBV30 and TRBJ2-1, with D possibly being TRBD1 (5 bases). From germline, CDR1 is GTSNPN and CDR2 SVGIG (reference sequence). The CDR3 runs 13 residues. V lost 2 bases to trimming and J lost 12 bases, with 17 bases between them. Here the CDR3 DNA reads TGTGCCTGGAGTTCACAGGAGAACAAGGTGCAGTTCTTC. Residues: CAWSSQENKVQFF.

The genes are TRBV7-9 and TRBJ2-7; D is unclear. CDR1 is SEHNR and CDR2 is FQNEAQ in the germline V gene (reference sequence). Trimming stripped 5 bases from V and 3 bases from J, with 11 bases between. The CDR3 contains 13 residues. CDR3 sequence (DNA): TGTGCCAGCAGCCGAACACCGATCTACGAGCAGTACTTC. Translation gives CASSRTPIYEQYF.

The chain joins TRBV6-5 to TRBJ2-2, with 8 bases lining up with TRBD1. Trimming removed 0 bases from V and 5 bases from J; junction bases left unmatched: 5. The germline V gene encodes CDR1 MNHEY and CDR2 SVGAGI. The CDR3 contains 16 residues. The CDR3 sequence: CASSYSAGGGTGELFF. In DNA, the CDR3 is TGTGCCAGCAGTTACTCGGCAGGGGGCGGTACCGGGGAGCTGTTTTTT.

This rearrangement joins TRBV19 to TRBJ2-1, with TRBD2 as a possible D gene (6 bases). The CDR3 has 14 residues. Trimming stripped 4 bases from V and 5 bases from J, with 12 bases between. Germline CDR1 reads LNHDA; CDR2 reads SQIVND (reference sequence). The CDR3 spells CASSRTGLNNEQFF. For the CDR3, the DNA is TGTGCCAGTAGTAGGACGGGACTCAACAATGAGCAGTTCTTC.

This sequence joins TRBV7-2 and TRBJ2-1; D may be TRBD1 (6 bases). The ends were cut back, 8 bases at V and 8 bases at J, with 19 bases in the middle. Germline V lookup: CDR1 SGHTA, CDR2 FQGNSA. This CDR3 comprises 14 residues. CDR3 sequence (DNA): TGTGCCAGCCGAGGGACAACGGGGTCCCATGAGCAGTTCTTC. Its protein product is CASRGTTGSHEQFF.

This chain links TRBV6-5 with TRBJ1-4; perhaps TRBD1 as D (6 bases). V dropped 2 bases and J dropped 5 bases, with 12 bases sitting between them. The germline V gene encodes CDR1 MNHEY and CDR2 SVGAGI. The CDR3 sequence is 15 residues long. The chain's CDR3 is CASSYQGGENEKLFF. CDR3 in DNA: TGTGCCAGCAGTTACCAAGGGGGAGAAAATGAAAAACTGTTTTTT.

This chain connects TRBV6-5 to TRBJ2-2; no clear D. V lost 4 bases, J lost 4 bases, and 7 bases lay in between. There are 13 residues in the CDR3. CDR1 and CDR2 (germline): MNHEY, SVGAGI. CDR3 in DNA: TGTGCCAGCAGTTTGACACCCACCGGGGAGCTGTTTTTT. Protein product: CASSLTPTGELFF.

This chain uses TRBV5-1 with TRBJ2-2; 9 bases align to TRBD2. Germline lookup yields CDR1 SGHRS and CDR2 YFSETQ. This CDR3 contains 18 residues. Trimming at V came to 0 bases and at J to 1 base, leaving 7 bases not matched to a gene. CDR3: CASSLGVLAGRNTGELFF. Written as DNA, the CDR3 is TGCGCCAGCAGCTTGGGGGTACTAGCGGGTAGGAACACCGGGGAGCTGTTTTTT.

Comments on this clone: One end of the junction does not line up with germline, which may come from a read error. This chain links TRBV5-1 with TRBJ2-7; 12 positions agree with TRBD2. The CDR3 is 15 residues long. Germline CDR1 reads SGHRS; CDR2 reads YFSETQ. CDR3 region: CASTRLAGASHEQYF. The CDR3 nucleotides read TGCGCCAGCACGCGACTAGCGGGAGCCTCCCACGAGCAGTACTTC. The full variable domain, with the rest looked up from reference TRBV5-1 and TRBJ2-7, is KAGVTQTPRYLIKTRGQQVTLSCSPISGHRSVSWYQQTPGQGLQFLFEYFSETQRNKGNFPGRFSGRQFSNSRSEMNVSTLELGDSALYLCASTRLAGASHEQYFGPGTRLTVT.

The gene calls are TRBV7-2 and TRBJ2-7; the match to TRBD1 covers 9 bases. This CDR3 is 14 amino acids long. Germline V gene lookup returns CDR1 SGHTA and CDR2 FQGNSA. V gave up 5 bases and J gave up 6 bases; unmatched junction bases: 8. The DNA for the CDR3 is TGTGCCAGCAGCCCGGACAGGGGTAGGGGCGAGCAGTACTTC. This gives the protein CASSPDRGRGEQYF.

The chain joins TRBV7-9 to TRBJ2-1, with 7 bases lining up with TRBD1. The trim removed 2 bases at V and 9 bases at J, leaving 10 bases unmatched. CDR1 and CDR2 from the germline V gene are SEHNR and FQNEAQ (reference sequence). The CDR3 length is 15 residues. This chain's CDR3 is CASSLTGAFGVEQFF. Here the CDR3 DNA reads TGTGCCAGCAGCTTAACAGGGGCTTTCGGGGTTGAGCAGTTCTTC. Full variable domain (outside the CDR3, taken from reference TRBV7-9 and TRBJ2-1): DTGVSQNPRHKITKRGQNVTFRCDPISEHNRLYWYRQTLGQGPEFLTYFQNEAQLEKSRLLSDRFSAERPKGSFSTLEIQRTEQGDSAMYLCASSLTGAFGVEQFFGPGTRLTVL.

The rearrangement joins TRBV11-2 to TRBJ1-1; the match to TRBD1 covers 8 bases. This CDR3 has 15 amino acids. CDR1 is SGHAT and CDR2 is FQNNGV in the germline V gene. With 5 bases clipped from V and 4 bases from J, the junction kept 9 bases outside the gene matches. CDR3 residues: CASSPWEQGGTEAFF. As DNA, the CDR3 is TGTGCCAGCAGCCCATGGGAACAGGGGGGCACTGAAGCTTTCTTT.

The chain is built from TRBV2 and TRBJ2-1; the match to TRBD1 covers 10 bases. The germline V gene encodes CDR1 SNHLY and CDR2 FYNNEI. Germline trimming cut 3 bases from V and 6 bases from J; bases unmatched to any gene: 5. This CDR3 spans 15 amino acids. Here the CDR3 reads CASSEGQGSFNEQFF. DNA for the CDR3: TGTGCCAGCAGTGAGGGACAGGGGAGTTTCAATGAGCAGTTCTTC.

The chain has TRBV7-2 and TRBJ2-3; D may be TRBD1 (5 bases). The V gene lost 3 bases and the J gene lost 3 bases, with 7 bases spanning the gap. The CDR3 contains 13 residues. The V gene's germline CDR1 is SGHTA and CDR2 FQGNSA. CDR3 amino acids: CASSLQGTDTQYF. The CDR3 nucleotides read TGTGCCAGCAGCTTGCAGGGAACAGATACGCAGTATTTT.

The rearrangement uses TRBV7-2 and TRBJ2-3; the D gene is possibly TRBD2 (6 bases). This CDR3 spans 15 amino acids. V lost 1 base, J lost 5 bases, and 13 bases lay in between. CDR1 and CDR2 from the germline V gene are SGHTA and FQGNSA. The chain's CDR3 is CASSLGMGGVDTQYF. In DNA, the CDR3 is TGTGCCAGCAGCTTAGGTATGGGAGGTGTAGATACGCAGTATTTT.

The rearrangement uses TRBV18 and TRBJ2-7; 11 nucleotides align to TRBD2. The V segment lost 6 bases and the J segment 4 bases; nucleotides outside the gene matches: 8. Germline CDR1 KGHSH, CDR2 LQKENI. The CDR3 is made up of 15 amino acids. CDR3 residues: CASSSGLAAMYEQYF. DNA for the CDR3: TGTGCCAGCTCTTCGGGACTAGCGGCGATGTACGAGCAGTACTTC. Using reference TRBV18 and TRBJ2-7 for the parts outside the CDR3, the full variable domain is NAGVMQNPRHLVRRRGQEARLRCSPMKGHSHVYWYRQLPEEGLKFMVYLQKENIIDESGMPKERFSAEFPKEGPSILRIQQVVRGDSAAYFCASSSGLAAMYEQYFGPGTRLTVT.

The J gene is TRBJ2-1, the V gene TRBV11-1, with 8 nucleotides matching TRBD1. Per the germline V gene, CDR1 is SGHAT and CDR2 is FQDESV (reference sequence). This CDR3 has 18 residues. Losses at the gene ends were 2 bases for V and 8 bases for J; bases not matched to a gene: 17. The CDR3 loop is CASSLKWVVTGESYEQFF. CDR3 bases: TGTGCCAGCAGCTTAAAGTGGGTGGTGACAGGGGAATCATATGAGCAGTTCTTC.